Below, 19 T cell receptor beta chains from the same sample are listed, as sequenced in a study of blood T cell repertoires in COVID-19 (dated by TCRdb to 2020 to 2022). Libraries were constructed by the immunoSEQ multiplex PCR assay. What TCRdb holds here is the immuneACCESS table cut down to in-frame rearrangements. Part of the clones is not present; checked against another copy, under half of the missing clones reflect an unresolved V gene, and the others are unexplained. The sample table holds over 100,000 clones, of which approximately 87% were seen once. The ten largest clones take up 6.6% of the sample. Source material: peripheral blood. Receptor source: a woman in her fifties or sixties with acute or convalescent COVID-19.

The chain combines TRBV12-3 or TRBV12-4 with TRBJ2-5, with D unresolved. V was pared by 8 bases and J by 5 bases, with 12 bases between. The CDR3 covers 12 residues. In nucleotides, the CDR3 is TGTGCCAGCCGTGGTGTAGTCGAGACCCAGTACTTC. Its translation: CASRGVVETQYF.

J is TRBJ2-1 and V is TRBV12-3 or TRBV12-4, with 7 bases matching TRBD1. This CDR3 has 13 residues. V lost 6 bases, J lost 12 bases, and 11 bases stayed unmatched. CDR3 sequence (DNA): TGTGCCAGCAGCCCCGAACAGGGGATTTGGCAGTTCTTC. Translating gives CASSPEQGIWQFF.

This chain uses TRBV7-2 with TRBJ1-2, with D unresolved. Per germline, CDR1 SGHTA and CDR2 FQGNSA. V was clipped by 5 bases and J by 0 bases, with 10 bases between them. The CDR3 has 14 amino acids. DNA for the CDR3: TGTGCCAGCAGCCCCGCTCCGGCTAACTATGGCTACACCTTC. This sequence encodes CASSPAPANYGYTF.

This chain uses TRBV6-5 with TRBJ1-3, with D possibly matching TRBD1 (5 bases). In germline, CDR1 is MNHEY, CDR2 SVGAGI. V lost 0 bases, J lost 3 bases, and 12 bases lay in between. The CDR3 sequence is 16 residues long. The CDR3 coding sequence is TGTGCCAGCAGTTACTCGTATAGGGGAATTGGAAACACCATATATTTT. It yields the protein CASSYSYRGIGNTIYF.

This sequence joins TRBV6-5 and TRBJ1-3, with a tentative D call TRBD1 (5 bases). Trimming removed 10 bases from V and 1 base from J, with 11 bases in between. The CDR3 spans 13 residues. Germline CDR1 and CDR2: MNHEY and SVGAGI. The CDR3 DNA sequence: TGTGCCACATGGGGCATTTCTGGAAACACCATATATTTT. It yields the protein CATWGISGNTIYF.

This clone showed up just a few times. J is TRBJ1-4 and V is TRBV28; TRBD1 matches 7 bases. The ends lost 8 bases at V and 6 bases at J; junction bases unmatched: 6. Germline assignment: CDR1 MDHEN and CDR2 SYDVKM. CDR3 length: 13 residues. The CDR3 sequence is CASWDGTDEKLFF. CDR3 nucleotides: TGTGCCAGCTGGGATGGGACAGATGAAAAACTGTTTTTT.

The chain couples TRBV12-5 to TRBJ1-5; 9 positions agree with TRBD1. This CDR3 has 18 amino acids. V trimming: 0 bases; J trimming: 5 bases; junction bases outside the gene matches: 11. The V gene's germline CDR1 is LGHNT and CDR2 FRNRAP. CDR3 DNA: TGTGCTAGTGGTTTGGTGAGACAGGGGGGAGTCCCGGATCAGCCCCAGCATTTT. It yields the protein CASGLVRQGGVPDQPQHF.

This chain connects TRBV10-1 to TRBJ2-7; 8 bases fit TRBD1. Germline V gives CDR1 WNHNN, CDR2 SYGVQD (reference sequence). The CDR3 consists of 15 residues. The J segment lost 2 bases and the V segment lost 6 bases, leaving 9 bases of the junction unmatched. CDR3 sequence: CASSNGGTGTYEQYF. CDR3 coding DNA: TGCGCCAGCAGCAACGGAGGGACAGGTACCTACGAGCAGTACTTC.

The V gene is TRBV11-2, the J gene TRBJ2-7, with D unclear. Germline CDR1 reads SGHAT; CDR2 reads FQNNGV. There are 14 residues in the CDR3. V lost 0 bases to trimming and J lost 7 bases, with 13 bases between them. This CDR3 is CASSLDSPRREQYF. CDR3 DNA: TGTGCCAGCAGCTTAGATTCGCCGCGCAGGGAGCAGTACTTC.

This chain connects TRBV28 to TRBJ1-5; D ambiguous. V lost 1 base and J 6 bases, leaving 16 bases between the germline ends. The CDR3 extends over 16 amino acids. Germline-derived CDR1 and CDR2 are MDHEN and SYDVKM. The CDR3 region is CASSLSPSRGGQPQHF. The CDR3 bases are TGTGCCAGCAGTTTATCCCCCTCCCGGGGAGGTCAGCCCCAGCATTTT.

V and J are TRBV6-5 and TRBJ2-1; 10 nucleotides align to TRBD2. Germline V gene lookup returns CDR1 MNHEY and CDR2 SVGAGI. The trim removed 5 bases at V and 9 bases at J, leaving 10 bases unmatched. The CDR3 spans 15 residues. The CDR3 reads CASSPQRGGLGEQFF. CDR3 in DNA: TGTGCCAGCAGTCCCCAGCGGGGGGGCCTTGGTGAGCAGTTCTTC.

The V call is TRBV14, the J call TRBJ2-7; tentatively, D is TRBD1 (6 bases). Deletions cut 3 bases from V and 5 bases from J, with 14 bases between. Germline V gene lookup returns CDR1 SGHDN and CDR2 FVKESK. The CDR3 is 14 amino acids. CDR3 region: CASSQLDSINEQYF. The CDR3 region has the DNA TGTGCCAGCAGCCAGCTGGACAGTATCAACGAGCAGTACTTC. The whole variable domain, remainder taken from reference TRBV14 and TRBJ2-7, is EAGVTQFPSHSVIEKGQTVTLRCDPISGHDNLYWYRRVMGKEIKFLLHFVKESKQDESGMPNNRFLAERTGGTYSTLKVQPAELEDSGVYFCASSQLDSINEQYFGPGTRLTVT.

This chain connects TRBV6-1 to TRBJ1-2; D is possibly TRBD1 (6 bases). With 2 bases removed from V and 4 bases from J, the gap between germline ends came to 17 bases. This CDR3 contains 16 residues. The germline V gene encodes CDR1 MNHNS and CDR2 SASEGT. For the CDR3, the DNA is TGTGCCAGCAGTGAAAGAGGCGCAGGGGTCCGCTATGGCTACACCTTC. This translates into CASSERGAGVRYGYTF.

This clone was observed a single time. The chain recombines TRBV14 with TRBJ2-7; a possible D gene is TRBD2 (5 bases). The CDR3 loop spans 15 amino acids. The germline V and J ends were trimmed by 4 bases and 3 bases, with 16 bases remaining between them. CDR1 is SGHDN, CDR2 FVKESK, per germline. The CDR3 here is CASSPYERRYYEQYF. CDR3 coding DNA: TGTGCCAGCAGCCCCTACGAAAGGAGGTACTACGAGCAGTACTTC.

This chain connects TRBV11-2 to TRBJ1-1, with D unresolved. The CDR3 sequence is 14 residues long. Trimming stripped 2 bases from V and 3 bases from J, with 10 bases between. The germline gives CDR1 SGHAT, CDR2 FQNNGV. CDR3 nucleotides: TGTGCCAGCAGCTTAAGGAGTGCGGACACTGAAGCTTTCTTT. Its protein product is CASSLRSADTEAFF. The whole variable domain, remainder taken from reference TRBV11-2 and TRBJ1-1, is EAGVAQSPRYKIIEKRQSVAFWCNPISGHATLYWYQQILGQGPKLLIQFQNNGVVDDSQLPKDRFSAERLKGVDSTLKIQPAKLEDSAVYLCASSLRSADTEAFFGQGTRLTVV.

The rearrangement links TRBV10-1 to TRBJ1-6, with a possible D match to TRBD1 (6 bases). Germline lookup yields CDR1 WNHNN and CDR2 SYGVQD (reference sequence). Trimming cost V 0 bases and J 7 bases, with 7 bases left between them. The CDR3 covers 14 residues. The CDR3 sequence is CASSESTGNSPLHF. The CDR3 region has the DNA TGCGCCAGCAGTGAGTCGACAGGAAATTCACCCCTCCACTTT.

The J gene is TRBJ2-5, the V gene TRBV18, with D perhaps matching TRBD2 (5 bases). The CDR3 sequence is 17 residues long. From germline, CDR1 is KGHSH and CDR2 LQKENI. V dropped 3 bases and J dropped 2 bases, with 19 bases sitting between them. The CDR3 DNA follows: TGTGCCAGCTCACCCCCTGCGGGTAGGACTCAACAAGAGACCCAGTACTTC. As protein: CASSPPAGRTQQETQYF.

The chain combines TRBV24-1 with TRBJ1-2, with 12 bases matching TRBD1. Per germline, CDR1 KGHDR and CDR2 SFDVKD. CDR3 size: 16 residues. Trimming took 4 bases from V and 7 from J; bases not matched to a gene: 9. CDR3 sequence (DNA): TGTGCCACCAGTGAATCCGGGACAGGGGGCGTGGGTGGCTACACCTTC. It specifies CATSESGTGGVGGYTF.

The rearrangement joins TRBV9 to TRBJ2-2; 9 bases match TRBD2. The CDR3 contains 15 residues. The V segment lost 2 bases and the J segment 4 bases; nucleotides outside the gene matches: 3. The V gene's germline CDR1 is SGDLS and CDR2 YYNGEE. The CDR3 sequence: CASSVTSGFTGELFF. Written as DNA, the CDR3 is TGTGCCAGCAGCGTGACTAGCGGATTCACCGGGGAGCTGTTTTTT.